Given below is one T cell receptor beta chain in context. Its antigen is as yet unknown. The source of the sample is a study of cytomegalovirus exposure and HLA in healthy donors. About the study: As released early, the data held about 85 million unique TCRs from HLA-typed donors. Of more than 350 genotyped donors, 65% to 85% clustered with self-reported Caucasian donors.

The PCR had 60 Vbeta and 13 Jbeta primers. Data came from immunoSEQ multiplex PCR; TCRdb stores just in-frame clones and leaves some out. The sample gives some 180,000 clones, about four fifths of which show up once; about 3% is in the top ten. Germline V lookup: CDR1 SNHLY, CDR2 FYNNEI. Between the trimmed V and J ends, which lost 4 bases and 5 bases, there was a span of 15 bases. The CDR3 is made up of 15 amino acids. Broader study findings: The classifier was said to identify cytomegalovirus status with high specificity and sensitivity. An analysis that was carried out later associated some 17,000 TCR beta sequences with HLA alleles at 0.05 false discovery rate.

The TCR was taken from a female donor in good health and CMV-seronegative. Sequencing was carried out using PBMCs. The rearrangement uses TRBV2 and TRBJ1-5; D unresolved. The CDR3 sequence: CASSALVEDHQPQHF. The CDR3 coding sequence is TGTGCCAGCAGTGCTTTGGTAGAGGATCATCAGCCCCAGCATTTT. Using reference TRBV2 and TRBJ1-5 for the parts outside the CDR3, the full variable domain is EPEVTQTPSHQVTQMGQEVILRCVPISNHLYFYWYRQILGQKVEFLVSFYNNEISEKSEIFDDQFSVERPDGSNFTLKIRSTKLEDSAMYFCASSALVEDHQPQHFGDGTRLSIL.